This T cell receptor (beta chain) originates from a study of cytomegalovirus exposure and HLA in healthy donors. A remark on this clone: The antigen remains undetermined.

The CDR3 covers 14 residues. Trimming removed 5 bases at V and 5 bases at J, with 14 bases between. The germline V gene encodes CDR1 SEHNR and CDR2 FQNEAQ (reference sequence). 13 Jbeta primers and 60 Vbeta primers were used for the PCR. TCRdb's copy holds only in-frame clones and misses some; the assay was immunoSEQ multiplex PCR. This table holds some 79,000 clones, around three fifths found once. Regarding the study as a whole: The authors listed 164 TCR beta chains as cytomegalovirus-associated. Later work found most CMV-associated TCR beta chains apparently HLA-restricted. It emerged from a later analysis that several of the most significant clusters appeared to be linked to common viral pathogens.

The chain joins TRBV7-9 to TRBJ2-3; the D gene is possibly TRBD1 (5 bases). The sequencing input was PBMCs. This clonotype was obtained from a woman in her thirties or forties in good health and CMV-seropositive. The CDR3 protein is CASSQSTVEDTQYF. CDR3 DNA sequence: TGTGCCAGCAGCCAATCGACAGTCGAAGATACGCAGTATTTT.